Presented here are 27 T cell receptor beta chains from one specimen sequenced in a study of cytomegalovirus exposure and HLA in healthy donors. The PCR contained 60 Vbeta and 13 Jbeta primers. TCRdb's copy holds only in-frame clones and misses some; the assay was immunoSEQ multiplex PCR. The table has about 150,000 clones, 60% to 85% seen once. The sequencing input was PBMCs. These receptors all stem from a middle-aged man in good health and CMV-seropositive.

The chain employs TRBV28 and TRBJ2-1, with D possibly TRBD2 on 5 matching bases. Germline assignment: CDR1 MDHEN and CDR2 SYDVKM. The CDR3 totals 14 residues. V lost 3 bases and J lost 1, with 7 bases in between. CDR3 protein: CASSLDSSYNEQFF. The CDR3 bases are TGTGCCAGCAGTTTGGACTCTTCCTACAATGAGCAGTTCTTC.

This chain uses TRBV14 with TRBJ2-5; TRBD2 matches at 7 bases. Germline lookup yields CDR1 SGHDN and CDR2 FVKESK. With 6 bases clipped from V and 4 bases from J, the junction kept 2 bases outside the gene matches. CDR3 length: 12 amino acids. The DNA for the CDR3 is TGTGCCAGCAGGGGCGGGAGAGAGACCCAGTACTTC. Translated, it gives CASRGGRETQYF.

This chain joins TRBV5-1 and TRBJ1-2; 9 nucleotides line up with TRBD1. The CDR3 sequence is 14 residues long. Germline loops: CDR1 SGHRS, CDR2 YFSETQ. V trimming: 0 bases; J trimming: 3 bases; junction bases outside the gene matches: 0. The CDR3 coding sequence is TGCGCCAGCAGCTTGGGGGACAGGGACTATGGCTACACCTTC. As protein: CASSLGDRDYGYTF.

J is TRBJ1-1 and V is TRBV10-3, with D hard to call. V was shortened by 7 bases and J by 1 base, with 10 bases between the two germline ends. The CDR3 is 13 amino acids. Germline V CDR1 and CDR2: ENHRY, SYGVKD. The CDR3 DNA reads TGTGCCATCACCCGTGAGGGGAACACTGAAGCTTTCTTT. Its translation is CAITREGNTEAFF.

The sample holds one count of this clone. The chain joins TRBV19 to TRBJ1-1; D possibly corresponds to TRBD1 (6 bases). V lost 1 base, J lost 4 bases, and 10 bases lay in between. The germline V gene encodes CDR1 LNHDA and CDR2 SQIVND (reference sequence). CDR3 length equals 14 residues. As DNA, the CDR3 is TGTGCCAGTAGTATAGGGGGGGGGCGCACTGAAGCTTTCTTT. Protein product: CASSIGGGRTEAFF.

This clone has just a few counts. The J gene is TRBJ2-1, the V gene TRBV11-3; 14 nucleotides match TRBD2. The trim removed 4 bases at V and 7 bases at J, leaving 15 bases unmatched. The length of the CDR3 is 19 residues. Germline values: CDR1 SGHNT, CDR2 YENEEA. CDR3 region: CASSWGGTEGLAGVNEQFF. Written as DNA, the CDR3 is TGTGCCAGCAGCTGGGGGGGGACAGAGGGACTAGCGGGGGTTAATGAGCAGTTCTTC.

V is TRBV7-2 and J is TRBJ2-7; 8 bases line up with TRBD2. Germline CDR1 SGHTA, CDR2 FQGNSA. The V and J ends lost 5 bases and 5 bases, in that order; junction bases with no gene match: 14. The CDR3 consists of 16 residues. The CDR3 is CASSPGVAGLPHEQYF. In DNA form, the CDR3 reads TGTGCCAGCAGCCCCGGCGTAGCGGGACTTCCGCACGAGCAGTACTTC. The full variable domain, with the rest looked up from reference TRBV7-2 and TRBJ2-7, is GAGVSQSPSNKVTEKGKDVELRCDPISGHTALYWYRQSLGQGLEFLIYFQGNSAPDKSGLPSDRFSAERTGGSVSTLTIQRTQQEDSAVYLCASSPGVAGLPHEQYFGPGTRLTVT.

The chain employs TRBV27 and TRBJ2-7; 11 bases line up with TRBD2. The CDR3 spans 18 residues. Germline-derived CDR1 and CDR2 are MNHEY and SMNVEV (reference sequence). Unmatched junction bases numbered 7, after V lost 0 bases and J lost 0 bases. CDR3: CASSLSISGRGYSYEQYF. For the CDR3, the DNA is TGTGCCAGCAGTTTATCGATTAGCGGGAGGGGTTACTCCTACGAGCAGTACTTC.

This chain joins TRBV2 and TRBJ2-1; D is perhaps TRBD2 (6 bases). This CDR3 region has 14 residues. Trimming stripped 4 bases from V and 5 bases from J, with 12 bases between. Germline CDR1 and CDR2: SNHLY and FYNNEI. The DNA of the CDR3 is TGTGCCAGCAGTGGGCAACTAGCAAACAATGAGCAGTTCTTC. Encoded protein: CASSGQLANNEQFF.

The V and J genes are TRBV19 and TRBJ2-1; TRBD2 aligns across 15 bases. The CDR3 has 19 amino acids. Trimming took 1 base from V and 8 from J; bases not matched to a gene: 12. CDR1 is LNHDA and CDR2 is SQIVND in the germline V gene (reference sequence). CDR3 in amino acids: CASSIGTSGRAYGGDEQFF. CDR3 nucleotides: TGTGCCAGTAGTATAGGGACTAGCGGGAGGGCATATGGCGGCGATGAGCAGTTCTTC.

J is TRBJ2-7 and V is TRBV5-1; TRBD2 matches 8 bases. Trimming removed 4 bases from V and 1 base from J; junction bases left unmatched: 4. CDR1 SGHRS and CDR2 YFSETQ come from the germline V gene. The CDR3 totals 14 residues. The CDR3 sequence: CASSTTSVSYEQYF. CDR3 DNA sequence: TGCGCCAGCAGCACGACTAGCGTATCCTACGAGCAGTACTTC.

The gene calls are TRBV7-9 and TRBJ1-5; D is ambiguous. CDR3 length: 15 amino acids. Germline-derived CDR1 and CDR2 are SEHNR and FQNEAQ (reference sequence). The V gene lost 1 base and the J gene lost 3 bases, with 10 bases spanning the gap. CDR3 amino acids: CASSLGRGPNQPQHF. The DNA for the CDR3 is TGTGCCAGCAGCTTAGGACGGGGTCCCAATCAGCCCCAGCATTTT. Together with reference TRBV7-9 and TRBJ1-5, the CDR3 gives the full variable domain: DTGVSQNPRHKITKRGQNVTFRCDPISEHNRLYWYRQTLGQGPEFLTYFQNEAQLEKSRLLSDRFSAERPKGSFSTLEIQRTEQGDSAMYLCASSLGRGPNQPQHFGDGTRLSIL.

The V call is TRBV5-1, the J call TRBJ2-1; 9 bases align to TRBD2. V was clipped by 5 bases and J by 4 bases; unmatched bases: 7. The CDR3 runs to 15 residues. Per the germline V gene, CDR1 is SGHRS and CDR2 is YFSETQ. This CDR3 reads CASRGSGSSYNEQFF. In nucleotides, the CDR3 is TGCGCCAGCAGGGGTAGCGGGAGTTCGTACAATGAGCAGTTCTTC.

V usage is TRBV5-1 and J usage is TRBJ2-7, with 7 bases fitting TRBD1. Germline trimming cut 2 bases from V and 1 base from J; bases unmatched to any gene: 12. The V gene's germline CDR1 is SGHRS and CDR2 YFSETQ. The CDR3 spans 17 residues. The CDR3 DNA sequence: TGCGCCAGCAGCTTAGCAAAGGGACAGATGCATTCCTACGAGCAGTACTTC. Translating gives CASSLAKGQMHSYEQYF.

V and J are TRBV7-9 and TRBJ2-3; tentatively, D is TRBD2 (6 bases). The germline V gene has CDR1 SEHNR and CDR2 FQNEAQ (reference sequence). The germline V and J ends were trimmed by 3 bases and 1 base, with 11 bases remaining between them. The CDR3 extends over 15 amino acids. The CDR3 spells CASSFGGGGTDTQYF. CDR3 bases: TGTGCCAGCAGCTTTGGGGGAGGAGGCACAGATACGCAGTATTTT.

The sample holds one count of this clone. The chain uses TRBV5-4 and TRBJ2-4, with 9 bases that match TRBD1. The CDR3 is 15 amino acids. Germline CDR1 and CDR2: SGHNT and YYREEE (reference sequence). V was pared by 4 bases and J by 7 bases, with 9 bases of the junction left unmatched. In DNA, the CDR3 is TGTGCCAGCAGCATAACACAGGGGGCATCGAACATTCAGTACTTC. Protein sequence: CASSITQGASNIQYF.

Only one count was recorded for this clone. The CDR3 region is CASKSGSNEQFF. DNA of the CDR3: TGTGCCAGCAAATCCGGGAGCAATGAGCAGTTCTTC. V is TRBV7-9 and J is TRBJ2-1, with D possibly TRBD2 on 6 matching bases. V dropped 7 bases and J dropped 6 bases, with 10 bases sitting between them. The CDR3 consists of 12 residues. Germline CDR1 SEHNR, CDR2 FQNEAQ (reference sequence). The full variable domain, with the rest looked up from reference TRBV7-9 and TRBJ2-1, is DTGVSQNPRHKITKRGQNVTFRCDPISEHNRLYWYRQTLGQGPEFLTYFQNEAQLEKSRLLSDRFSAERPKGSFSTLEIQRTEQGDSAMYLCASKSGSNEQFFGPGTRLTVL.

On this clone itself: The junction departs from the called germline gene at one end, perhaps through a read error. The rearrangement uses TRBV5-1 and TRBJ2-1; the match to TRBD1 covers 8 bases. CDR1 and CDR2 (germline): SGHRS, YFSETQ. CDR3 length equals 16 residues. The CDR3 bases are TGCGCCAGCAGCTTCGGGACAGGAAGTCCCTACTATGAGCAGTTCTTC. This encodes CASSFGTGSPYYEQFF.

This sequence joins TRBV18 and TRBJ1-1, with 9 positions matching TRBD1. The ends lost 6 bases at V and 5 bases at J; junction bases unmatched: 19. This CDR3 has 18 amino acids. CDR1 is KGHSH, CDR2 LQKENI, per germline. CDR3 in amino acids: CASSQLGHRQGERTEAFF. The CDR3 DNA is TGTGCCAGCTCTCAACTGGGTCATCGACAGGGGGAGAGGACTGAAGCTTTCTTT.

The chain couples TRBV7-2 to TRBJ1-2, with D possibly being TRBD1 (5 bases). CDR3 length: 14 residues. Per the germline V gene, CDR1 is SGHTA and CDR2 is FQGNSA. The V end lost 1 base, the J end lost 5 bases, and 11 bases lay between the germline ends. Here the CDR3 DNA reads TGTGCCAGCAGCTTAGGGGGCAGAACGTATGGCTACACCTTC. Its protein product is CASSLGGRTYGYTF.

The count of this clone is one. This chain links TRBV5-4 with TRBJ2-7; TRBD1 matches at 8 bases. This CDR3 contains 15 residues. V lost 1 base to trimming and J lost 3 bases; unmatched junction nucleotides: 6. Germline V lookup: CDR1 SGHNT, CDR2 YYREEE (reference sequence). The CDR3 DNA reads TGTGCCAGCAGCTTGACCGGGACAGGTCACTACGAGCAGTACTTC. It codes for CASSLTGTGHYEQYF.

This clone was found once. The CDR3: CASSPRDRAGNTIYF. Here the CDR3 DNA reads TGTGCCAGCAGCCCACGAGACAGGGCTGGAAACACCATATATTTT. V and J are TRBV13 and TRBJ1-3, with 7 bases aligning to TRBD1. The CDR3 spans 15 residues. With V trimmed by 5 bases and J by 2 bases, 6 bases remained unmatched. Germline CDR1 is PRHDT and CDR2 is FYEKMQ (reference sequence).

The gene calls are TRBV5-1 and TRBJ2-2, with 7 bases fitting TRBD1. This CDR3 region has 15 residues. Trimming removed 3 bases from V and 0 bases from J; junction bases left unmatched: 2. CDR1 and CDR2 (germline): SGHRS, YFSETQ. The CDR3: CASSSGQTNTGELFF. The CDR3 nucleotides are TGCGCCAGCAGCTCGGGACAGACGAACACCGGGGAGCTGTTTTTT.

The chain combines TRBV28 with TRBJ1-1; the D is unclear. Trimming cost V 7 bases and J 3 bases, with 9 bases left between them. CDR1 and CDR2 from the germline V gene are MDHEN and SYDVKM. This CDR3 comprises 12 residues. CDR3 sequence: CASIDFDTEAFF. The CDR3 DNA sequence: TGTGCCAGCATTGACTTTGACACTGAAGCTTTCTTT. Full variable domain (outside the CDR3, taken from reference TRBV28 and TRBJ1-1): DVKVTQSSRYLVKRTGEKVFLECVQDMDHENMFWYRQDPGLGLRLIYFSYDVKMKEKGDIPEGYSVSREKKERFSLILESASTNQTSMYLCASIDFDTEAFFGQGTRLTVV.

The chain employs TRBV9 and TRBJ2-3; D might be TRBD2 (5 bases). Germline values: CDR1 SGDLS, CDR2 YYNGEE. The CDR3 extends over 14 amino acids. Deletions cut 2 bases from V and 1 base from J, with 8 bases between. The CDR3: CASSVREGTDTQYF. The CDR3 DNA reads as TGTGCCAGCAGCGTCCGGGAAGGCACAGATACGCAGTATTTT.

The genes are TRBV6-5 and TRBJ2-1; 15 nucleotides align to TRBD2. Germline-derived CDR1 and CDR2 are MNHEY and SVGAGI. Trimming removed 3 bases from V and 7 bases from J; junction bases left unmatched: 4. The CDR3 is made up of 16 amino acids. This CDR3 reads CASSYWTSGRGNEQFF. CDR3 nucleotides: TGTGCCAGCAGTTATTGGACTAGCGGGAGGGGGAATGAGCAGTTCTTC.

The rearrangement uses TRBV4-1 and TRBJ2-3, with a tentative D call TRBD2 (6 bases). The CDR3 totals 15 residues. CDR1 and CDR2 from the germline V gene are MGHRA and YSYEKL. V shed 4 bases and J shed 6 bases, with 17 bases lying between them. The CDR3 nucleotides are TGCGCCAGCAGCCTCCATGTTGGGGAGGTGGATACGCAGTATTTT. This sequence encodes CASSLHVGEVDTQYF.